These T cell receptor beta chains were read from a single sample in a study of blood T cell repertoires in COVID-19. Measured with immunoSEQ multiplex PCR; TCRdb has only the in-frame clones, and not every one. The sample carries approximately 270,000 clones, 75% to 90% recorded once. The specimen was PBMCs or T cells enriched from blood (not recorded which). The source is a woman aged 25 to 39 who had recovered from COVID-19. Both conserved end residues are part of each CDR3. A D gene is named only where the DNA matches it firmly. Clone size is given for some rows only: seen once, a few or many times, or a class if the clone is expanded.

TGTGCCAGCAGTTACGGGAACAGGGGCAATCAGCCCCAGCATTTT,CASSYGNRGNQPQHF,NA,TRBV6-6,NA,TRBJ1-5
TGTGCCAGCAGTTACTCGGCAGCGCAAGAGACCCAGTACTTC,CASSYSAAQETQYF,NA,TRBV6-5,NA,TRBJ2-5
TGCGCCAGCAGCCGGTTGGGACAGGGGGTCCTCGAGCAGTACTTC,CASSRLGQGVLEQYF,TRBD1,TRBV4-1,NA,TRBJ2-7
TGCAGTGCTAGTCATAGGACAGGACCCTACGAGCAGTACTTC,CSASHRTGPYEQYF,TRBD1,TRBV20-1,once,TRBJ2-7
TGTGCCTGGAGCCTGGACAGGGAGTGGAAAGGCTACACCTTC,CAWSLDREWKGYTF,TRBD1,TRBV30,NA,TRBJ1-2
TGTGCCTGGAGTGCTCACAGGGGCGCAGATACGCAGTATTTT,CAWSAHRGADTQYF,TRBD1,TRBV30,NA,TRBJ2-3
TGTGCCAGCTCACCACCGGCAGGGAACACCGGGGAGCTGTTTTTT,CASSPPAGNTGELFF,NA,TRBV18,NA,TRBJ2-2
TGTGCCAGCAGCCAAGTACAGGGGAGCTCCTACGAGCAGTACTTC,CASSQVQGSSYEQYF,TRBD1,TRBV14,NA,TRBJ2-7
TGTGCCAGCACTAGAGGCACTGAAGCTTTCTTT,CASTRGTEAFF,NA,TRBV14,NA,TRBJ1-1
TGTGCCAGCAGCTTATCCGACAGGGGATTATCCTACGAGCAGTACTTC,CASSLSDRGLSYEQYF,TRBD1,TRBV7-2,many,TRBJ2-7